These T cell receptor beta chains were read from a single sample in a study of monozygotic twins with inflammatory bowel disease. TCRdb re-called the 5' RACE reads, yielding one record per CDR3 amino acid sequence without DNA. The sample includes approximately 120,000 distinct CDR3 sequences. The sample was blood. The receptors originated from a human donor with ulcerative colitis or Crohn's disease, or a healthy co-twin of an affected twin (not recorded which). Both conserved end residues are part of each CDR3.

TRBJ2-2	14	TRBV7-8	CASSPLRGAGELFF
TRBJ1-2	13	TRBV6-5	CASSPGDYYGYTF
TRBJ2-1	15	TRBV29-1	CSGGGGTSGYNEQFF
TRBJ1-5	13	TRBV6-5	CASRLGSNQPQHF
TRBJ2-2	14	TRBV7-3	CASSPVEGHGELFF
TRBJ1-3	14	TRBV12-3/TRBV12-4	CASSFGDSGNTIYF
TRBJ1-2	15	TRBV7-9	CASSPGTGGNNGYTF
TRBJ2-7	17	TRBV10-1	CASSTAPLDRPPYEQYF
TRBJ2-7	15	TRBV7-2	CASSFSGELNYEQYF
TRBJ1-2	13	TRBV19	CASSSTSNYGYTF
TRBJ2-1	14	TRBV7-3	CASSPSPGDNEQFF
TRBJ2-1	12	TRBV23-1	CASSQGSHEQFF
TRBJ2-3	14	TRBV5-6	CASSSGQGTDTQYF
TRBJ1-1	16	TRBV12-3/TRBV12-4	CASSPETGVEDTEAFF
TRBJ1-1	13	TRBV20-1	CSARLQGLTEAFF
TRBJ2-1	14	TRBV20-1	CSARSGFSYNEQFF
TRBJ2-4	14	TRBV5-1	CASSYETPRNIQYF
TRBJ2-1	15	TRBV4-2	CASSQPGENYNEQFF
TRBJ1-2	13	TRBV10-3	CAIMRQGAHGYTF
TRBJ1-1	13	TRBV5-1	CASSLRDGLEAFF
TRBJ2-7	16	TRBV5-1	CASSLTTPSVFYEQYF
TRBJ1-4	12	TRBV20-1	CSANVPGGQLFF
TRBJ2-5	12	TRBV29-1	CSVDRADETQYF
TRBJ1-1	12	TRBV30	CAWGSGDTEAFF
TRBJ2-3	16	TRBV7-9	CASSLASVGSTDTQYF
TRBJ2-7	13	TRBV20-1	CSAIDDRGGGQYF
TRBJ2-2	13	TRBV4-1	CASKGMNTGELFF
TRBJ2-1	16	TRBV9	CASSVAGASSYNEQFF
TRBJ1-4	14	TRBV29-1	CSVDSGTGNEKLFF
TRBJ1-6	17	TRBV6-1	CASRRGPGQSVNSPLHF
TRBJ2-1	15	TRBV7-2	CASSAGLAGVNEQFF
TRBJ1-2	15	TRBV11-2	CASRKPGTGRDGYTF
TRBJ1-4	15	TRBV4-1	CASSLQGTTNEKLFF
TRBJ2-7	14	TRBV7-9	CASSSRGMGYEQYF
TRBJ2-7	14	TRBV18	CASSPGVDSYEQYF
TRBJ1-2	15	TRBV30	CAWSVPREKAGGYTF
TRBJ2-2	14	TRBV25-1	CASSLSGWAGELFF
TRBJ1-2	13	TRBV7-9	CASSLGQIYGYTF
TRBJ2-7	12	TRBV20-1	CSAGGGWYEQYF
TRBJ2-1	14	TRBV20-1	CSARVGAGYNEQFF
TRBJ1-4	14	TRBV20-1	CSARDRQSNEKLFF
TRBJ2-1	17	TRBV4-3	CASSHLPGTELYNEQFF
TRBJ2-3	21	TRBV2	CASSDNQIRTGHNPLTDTQYF
TRBJ2-1	17	TRBV5-1	CASSLEVGPSSYNEQFF
TRBJ2-7	13	TRBV28	CASSSPGRYEQYF
TRBJ2-3	16	TRBV12-3/TRBV12-4	CASSLDGGGAGDTQYF
TRBJ1-2	13	TRBV7-9	CASRHEGPYGYTF
TRBJ2-3	14	TRBV20-1	CSAMVVTSTDTQYF